This TCR beta chain was captured in a study of cytotoxic CD8 clonotypes in ibrutinib-treated CLL. The wider study: Partial response was seen in about 24 patients and complete response in 2; after median 68 months, approximately 14 stayed remitted, about 12 progressed. Overall study findings and caveats: While tracking circulating CD8+ T-cell counts, baseline clonality exceeded that of age-matched healthy donors.

On this clone itself: Its specificity is not known.

Germline V gene sequence: CDR1 MNHEY, CDR2 SMNVEV (reference sequence). V lost 6 bases and J lost 5, with 16 bases in between. CDR3 length: 14 amino acids. Some clones are missing from TCRdb's copy, which holds only in-frame ones; the method was immunoSEQ multiplex PCR. In the table there are roughly 250,000 clones, around 70% of which are singletons. The chain carries TRBV27 and TRBJ2-5; a possible D gene is TRBD1 (6 bases). The sequenced sample was PBMCs, obtained after 24 months of ibrutinib treatment. This clonotype was sampled from a human donor with chronic lymphocytic leukemia. Here the CDR3 reads CASSPTGLEETQYF. CDR3 bases: TGTGCCAGCAGCCCGACAGGCTTGGAGGAGACCCAGTACTTC.